This TCR beta chain was documented in a study of OX40 agonist ivuxolimab in advanced cancers. The CDR3 has 14 amino acids. Deletions cut 0 bases from V and 5 bases from J, with 8 bases between. In germline, CDR1 is SGHVS, CDR2 FNYEAQ. This table comes from immunoSEQ multiplex PCR, and its TCRdb copy is limited to in-frame clones, with some not included. Of over 75,000 clones listed, 87% are singletons. The TCR was taken from an adult with an advanced solid tumor such as melanoma, head and neck, liver or kidney cancer. Sequences were derived from CD4+ or CD8+ T cells sorted from blood, sampled in a trial of the OX40 agonist ivuxolimab. The rearrangement links TRBV7-6 to TRBJ1-5; D not certain. The CDR3 sequence: CASSLAPGDQPQHF. The CDR3 DNA is TGTGCCAGCAGCTTAGCACCCGGCGATCAGCCCCAGCATTTT.